The 10 T cell receptor beta chains below all came from one sample that was sequenced in a study of cytomegalovirus exposure and HLA in healthy donors. PCR primers comprised 60 Vbeta and 13 Jbeta primers. TCRdb's table, derived via immunoSEQ multiplex PCR, lists solely in-frame clones and lacks some. Among roughly 230,000 clones listed, around 83% were seen once. The sample consisted of PBMCs. These receptors originate from a girl aged 2 to 9 in good health and CMV-seronegative.

The chain combines TRBV29-1 with TRBJ2-2, with a possible D match to TRBD1 (5 bases). Germline loops: CDR1 SQVTM, CDR2 ANQGSEA. The germline V and J ends were trimmed by 6 bases and 1 base, with 9 bases remaining between them. The CDR3 sequence is 13 residues long. CDR3 bases: TGCAGCGTACCTACAGGGAACACCGGGGAGCTGTTTTTT. Amino acids: CSVPTGNTGELFF.

The chain employs TRBV5-1 and TRBJ2-7, with D possibly being TRBD1 (5 bases). The CDR3 spans 15 residues. The V gene's germline CDR1 is SGHRS and CDR2 YFSETQ. V gave up 4 bases and J gave up 6 bases, with 20 bases separating them. The CDR3 DNA reads as TGCGCCAGCAGCAATGGAGTCCAGGGCTCGGCCGAGCAGTACTTC. Protein: CASSNGVQGSAEQYF. Together with reference TRBV5-1 and TRBJ2-7, the CDR3 gives the full variable domain: KAGVTQTPRYLIKTRGQQVTLSCSPISGHRSVSWYQQTPGQGLQFLFEYFSETQRNKGNFPGRFSGRQFSNSRSEMNVSTLELGDSALYLCASSNGVQGSAEQYFGPGTRLTVT.

The rearrangement joins TRBV11-3 to TRBJ1-1; 7 positions agree with TRBD1. Germline lookup yields CDR1 SGHNT and CDR2 YENEEA. The J segment lost 8 bases and the V segment lost 5 bases, leaving 8 bases of the junction unmatched. The CDR3 has 13 residues. CDR3 sequence (DNA): TGTGCCAGCAGCCCGACGGGGGACAGAGAAGCTTTCTTT. Protein: CASSPTGDREAFF.

The chain is built from TRBV7-6 and TRBJ1-1; 7 nucleotides agree with TRBD1. The CDR3 loop spans 16 amino acids. The germline gives CDR1 SGHVS, CDR2 FNYEAQ. Trimming cost V 2 bases and J 3 bases; bases outside gene matches: 9. The CDR3 spells CASSLLGGQSYTEAFF. As DNA, the CDR3 is TGTGCCAGCAGCTTACTTGGGGGACAGAGTTACACTGAAGCTTTCTTT.

This clone occurred a few times. This chain links TRBV25-1 with TRBJ2-7, with 8 bases identical to TRBD2. The germline V gene has CDR1 MGHDK and CDR2 SYGVNS. V was clipped by 3 bases and J by 2 bases; unmatched bases: 6. CDR3 size: 15 residues. CDR3 sequence reads: CASSDPGAGAYEQYF. The DNA for the CDR3 is TGTGCCAGCAGTGATCCTGGAGCGGGAGCCTACGAGCAGTACTTC.

The rearrangement joins TRBV30 to TRBJ2-1, with 8 bases matching TRBD1. This CDR3 has 12 amino acids. The V and J ends lost 2 bases and 8 bases, in that order; junction bases with no gene match: 2. Germline assignment: CDR1 GTSNPN and CDR2 SVGIG (reference sequence). This chain's CDR3 is CAWSHRGDEQFF. DNA for the CDR3: TGTGCCTGGAGTCACAGGGGGGATGAGCAGTTCTTC.

The chain recombines TRBV4-1 with TRBJ1-1; D is unresolved. Germline V lookup: CDR1 MGHRA, CDR2 YSYEKL. The CDR3 loop spans 16 amino acids. With 0 bases removed from V and 0 bases from J, the gap between germline ends came to 11 bases. CDR3 sequence: CASSQEPGAMNTEAFF. Here the CDR3 DNA reads TGCGCCAGCAGCCAAGAGCCGGGTGCTATGAACACTGAAGCTTTCTTT.

The J gene is TRBJ1-2, the V gene TRBV9; D is ambiguous. The V gene lost 5 bases and the J gene lost 8 bases, with 19 bases spanning the gap. Germline CDR1 SGDLS, CDR2 YYNGEE. The CDR3 runs 14 residues. The CDR3 coding sequence is TGTGCCAGCAGGGCGTACGGAGGCTCGTTCGGCTACACCTTC. Encoded protein: CASRAYGGSFGYTF.

This clone appeared a single time. J is TRBJ2-3 and V is TRBV5-1, with a weak D call TRBD2 (7 bases). Trimming shortened V by 1 base and J by 7 bases, and 19 bases separated the two germline ends. The CDR3 runs 16 residues. The germline CDR1 and CDR2 sequences are SGHRS and YFSETQ. CDR3 in amino acids: CASSLPSWRGGNTQYF. The CDR3 DNA is TGCGCCAGCAGCTTGCCGTCTTGGAGGGGGGGAAATACGCAGTATTTT.

This clone was detected only a few times. This sequence joins TRBV30 and TRBJ2-7; 7 bases match TRBD1. The germline V gene encodes CDR1 GTSNPN and CDR2 SVGIG (reference sequence). The CDR3 is made up of 14 amino acids. Unmatched junction bases numbered 7, after V lost 0 bases and J lost 5 bases. The DNA of the CDR3 is TGTGCCTGGAGTGTAGGTAGGGGGCCGAACGAGCAGTACTTC. Protein sequence: CAWSVGRGPNEQYF.